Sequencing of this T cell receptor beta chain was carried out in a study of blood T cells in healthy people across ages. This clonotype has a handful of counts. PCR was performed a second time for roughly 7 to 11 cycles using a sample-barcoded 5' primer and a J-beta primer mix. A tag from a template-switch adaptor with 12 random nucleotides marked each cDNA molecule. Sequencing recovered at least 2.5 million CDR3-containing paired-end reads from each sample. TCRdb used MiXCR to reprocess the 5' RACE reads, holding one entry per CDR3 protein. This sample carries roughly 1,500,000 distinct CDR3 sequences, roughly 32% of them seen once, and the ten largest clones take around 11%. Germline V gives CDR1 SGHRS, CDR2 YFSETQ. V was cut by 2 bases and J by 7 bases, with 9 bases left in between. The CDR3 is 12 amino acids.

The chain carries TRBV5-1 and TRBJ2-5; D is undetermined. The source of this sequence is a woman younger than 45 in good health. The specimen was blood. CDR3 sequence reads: CASSFEIGTQYF. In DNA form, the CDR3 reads TGCGCCAGCAGCTTTGAGATTGGGACCCAGTACTTC.